Shown below are 7 T cell receptor beta chains from a single sample sequenced in a study of T-cell reconstitution after alpha-beta-depleted transplantation in children. The TCRbeta library incorporated unique molecular identifiers. TCRdb reprocessed the PCR reads with MiXCR, giving one entry per CDR3 protein. This table holds some 190,000 distinct CDR3 sequences, approximately 10% found once. The source material was PBMCs, sampled before TCRalphabeta/CD19-depleted stem cell transplant. These receptors were collected from a boy younger than 10 with acute myeloid leukemia, due to receive a stem cell transplant.

This clonotype was observed at least ten times. The gene calls are TRBV2 and TRBJ2-1; possibly TRBD1 or TRBD2 for D (6 bases each). The V and J ends lost 2 bases and 8 bases respectively, with 16 bases between them. Germline V gives CDR1 SNHLY, CDR2 FYNNEI. The CDR3 length is 15 residues. CDR3 DNA: TGTGCCAGCAGTGAAATGGGGGGCTCTTGGGATGAGCAGTTCTTC. This encodes CASSEMGGSWDEQFF.

In its sample, this clonotype was seen many times. The chain is built from TRBV21-1 and TRBJ2-1; TRBD2 was called by the table and not checked on the DNA. TRBV21-1 is reported as a pseudogene. The length of the CDR3 is 17 residues. CDR3 residues: CASSKEGSGISYNEQFF. CDR3 DNA: TGTGCCAGCAGCAAAGAGGGTAGCGGGATATCGTACAATGAGCAGTTCTTC.

Many counts were recorded for this clonotype. The chain combines TRBV29-1 with TRBJ2-1, with 8 bases lining up with TRBD1. The junction had 1 base not matched to a gene; V was cut back by 5 bases and J by 7 bases. Germline V gene sequence: CDR1 SQVTM, CDR2 ANQGSEA. The CDR3 is 11 residues long. CDR3 in DNA: TGCAGCGTTTACAGGGGGAATGAGCAGTTCTTC. Protein sequence: CSVYRGNEQFF.

This clonotype occurred many times. The chain carries TRBV10-3 and TRBJ2-6; D is unclear. Germline CDR1 ENHRY, CDR2 SYGVKD. V lost 4 bases and J lost 1, with 11 bases in between. The CDR3 extends over 16 amino acids. Written as DNA, the CDR3 is TGTGCCATCAGTGGTAACTCGAGGTCTGGGGCCAACGTCCTGACTTTC. Translation gives CAISGNSRSGANVLTF.

The table lists this clonotype with many counts. The chain uses TRBV21-1 and TRBJ2-7; TRBD1 is the table's D call, not checked against the DNA. TRBV21-1 is shown as a pseudogene. CDR3 length: 13 amino acids. The CDR3 sequence is CASSKDRGHEQYV. For the CDR3, the DNA is TGTGCCAGCAGCAAAGATCGGGGGCACGAGCAGTACGTC.

This clonotype was observed many times. The chain recombines TRBV7-9 with TRBJ1-2; the D gene is possibly TRBD1 (5 bases). Trimming left V 5 bases short and J 4 bases short, with 11 bases between. CDR1 is SEHNR, CDR2 FQNEAQ, per germline (reference sequence). The CDR3 sequence is 13 residues long. The CDR3 spells CASSRLGAYGYTF. In nucleotides, the CDR3 is TGTGCCAGCAGCCGACTTGGGGCCTATGGCTACACCTTC.

The genes are TRBV6-1 and TRBJ2-6; D may match TRBD1 or TRBD2 (6 bases each). The CDR3 runs 18 residues. Per the germline V gene, CDR1 is MNHNS and CDR2 is SASEGT. V lost 1 base, J lost 1 base, and 14 bases lay in between. CDR3 region: CASSEVRGRKSGANVLTF. CDR3 nucleotide sequence: TGTGCCAGCAGTGAAGTCCGGGGGCGCAAGTCTGGGGCCAACGTCCTGACTTTC.